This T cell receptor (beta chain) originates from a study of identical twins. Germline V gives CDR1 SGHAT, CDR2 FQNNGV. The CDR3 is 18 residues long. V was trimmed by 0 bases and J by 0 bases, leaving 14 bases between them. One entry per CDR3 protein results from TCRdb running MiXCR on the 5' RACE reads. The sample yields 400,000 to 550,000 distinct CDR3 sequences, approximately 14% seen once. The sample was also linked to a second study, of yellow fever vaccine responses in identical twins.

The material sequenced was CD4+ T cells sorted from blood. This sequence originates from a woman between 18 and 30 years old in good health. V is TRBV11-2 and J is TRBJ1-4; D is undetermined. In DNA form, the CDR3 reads TGTGCCAGCAGCTTAGAACCGGAAAAACAGTCAACTAATGAAAAACTGTTTTTT. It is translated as CASSLEPEKQSTNEKLFF.